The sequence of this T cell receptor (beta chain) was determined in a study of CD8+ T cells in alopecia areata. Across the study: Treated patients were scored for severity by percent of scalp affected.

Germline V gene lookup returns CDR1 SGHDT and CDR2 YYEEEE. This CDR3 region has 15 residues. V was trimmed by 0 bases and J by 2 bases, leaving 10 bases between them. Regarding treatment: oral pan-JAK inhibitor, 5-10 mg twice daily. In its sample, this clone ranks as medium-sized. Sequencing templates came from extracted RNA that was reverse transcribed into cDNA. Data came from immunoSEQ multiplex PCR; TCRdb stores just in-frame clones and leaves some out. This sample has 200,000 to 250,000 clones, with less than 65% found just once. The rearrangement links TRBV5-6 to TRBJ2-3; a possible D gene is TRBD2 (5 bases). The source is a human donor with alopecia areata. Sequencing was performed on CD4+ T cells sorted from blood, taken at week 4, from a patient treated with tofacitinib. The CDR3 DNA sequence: TGTGCCAGCAGCTTGGGAGGGCAGTACACAGATACGCAGTATTTT. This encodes CASSLGGQYTDTQYF. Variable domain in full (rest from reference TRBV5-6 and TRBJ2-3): DAGVTQSPTHLIKTRGQQVTLRCSPKSGHDTVSWYQQALGQGPQFIFQYYEEEERQRGNFPDRFSGHQFPNYSSELNVNALLLGDSALYLCASSLGGQYTDTQYFGPGTRLTVL.